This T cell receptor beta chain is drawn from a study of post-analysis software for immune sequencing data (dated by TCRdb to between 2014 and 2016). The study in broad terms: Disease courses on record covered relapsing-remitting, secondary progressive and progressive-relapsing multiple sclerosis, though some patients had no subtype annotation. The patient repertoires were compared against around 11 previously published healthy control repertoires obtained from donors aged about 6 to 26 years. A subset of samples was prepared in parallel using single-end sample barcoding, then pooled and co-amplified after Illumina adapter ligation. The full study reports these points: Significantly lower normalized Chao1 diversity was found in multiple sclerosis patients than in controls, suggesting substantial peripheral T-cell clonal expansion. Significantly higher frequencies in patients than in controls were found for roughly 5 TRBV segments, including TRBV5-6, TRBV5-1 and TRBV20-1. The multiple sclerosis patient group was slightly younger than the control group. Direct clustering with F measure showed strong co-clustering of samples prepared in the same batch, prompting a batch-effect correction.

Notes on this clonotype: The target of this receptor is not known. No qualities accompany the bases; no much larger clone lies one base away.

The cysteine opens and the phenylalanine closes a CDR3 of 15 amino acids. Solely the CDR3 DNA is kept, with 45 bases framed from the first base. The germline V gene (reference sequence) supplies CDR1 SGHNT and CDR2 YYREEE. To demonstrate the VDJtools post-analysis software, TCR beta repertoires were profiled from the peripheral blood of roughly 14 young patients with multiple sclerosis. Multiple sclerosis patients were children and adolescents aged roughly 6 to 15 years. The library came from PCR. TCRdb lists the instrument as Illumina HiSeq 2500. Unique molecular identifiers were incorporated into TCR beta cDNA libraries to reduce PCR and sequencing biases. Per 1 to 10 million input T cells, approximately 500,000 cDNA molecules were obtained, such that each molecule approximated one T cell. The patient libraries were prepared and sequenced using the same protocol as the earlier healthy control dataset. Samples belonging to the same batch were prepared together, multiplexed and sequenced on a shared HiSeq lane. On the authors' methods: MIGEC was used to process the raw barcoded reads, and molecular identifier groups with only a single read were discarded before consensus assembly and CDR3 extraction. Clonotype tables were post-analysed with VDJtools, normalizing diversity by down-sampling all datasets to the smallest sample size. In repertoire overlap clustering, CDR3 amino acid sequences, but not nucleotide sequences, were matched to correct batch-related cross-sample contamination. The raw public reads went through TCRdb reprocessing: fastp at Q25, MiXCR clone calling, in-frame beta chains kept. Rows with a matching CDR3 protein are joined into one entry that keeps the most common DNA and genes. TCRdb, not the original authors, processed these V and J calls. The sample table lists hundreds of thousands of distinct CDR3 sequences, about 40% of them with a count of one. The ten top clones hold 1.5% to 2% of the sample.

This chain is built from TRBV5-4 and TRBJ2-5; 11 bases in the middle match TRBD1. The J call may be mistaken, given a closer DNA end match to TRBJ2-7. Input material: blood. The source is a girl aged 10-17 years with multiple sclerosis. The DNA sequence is TGTGCCAGCAGCTTAAGGACAGGGGGCATCTCCGAGCAGTACTTC. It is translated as CASSLRTGGISEQYF.